The rows below give T cell receptor beta chains drawn from one sample of a study of identical twins. TCRdb redid the calling of the 5' RACE reads with MiXCR, one entry per CDR3 protein. The sample includes around 1.7 million distinct CDR3 sequences, around a third of them seen just once. The sequenced material came from cord blood. The receptors here all came from a newborn girl in good health. Each CDR3 is given with its conserved first and last residue. D genes are given only for firm matches. Clone sizes are given selectively: once, few, many, or a class where the clone is expanded.

13,TRBV20-1,TRBJ1-5,-,-,CSALGQANQPQHF,TGCAGTGCTTTAGGGCAAGCTAATCAGCCCCAGCATTTT
14,TRBV6-2/TRBV6-3,TRBJ2-5,many,-,CASTSWTVQETQYF,TGTGCCAGCACATCGTGGACAGTCCAAGAGACCCAGTACTTC
13,TRBV4-1,TRBJ1-2,-,-,CASSPTASLGYTF,TGCGCCAGCAGCCCCACCGCCTCCTTGGGCTACACCTTC
15,TRBV19,TRBJ2-1,-,TRBD2,CAGSAPGLAYNEQFF,TGTGCCGGTAGTGCTCCGGGACTAGCGTACAATGAGCAGTTCTTC
13,TRBV10-3,TRBJ2-7,many,-,CAISSTGLYEQYF,TGTGCCATCAGTTCGACTGGCCTCTACGAGCAGTACTTC
15,TRBV7-2,TRBJ2-1,many,TRBD2,CASSPPTSGHYEQFF,TGTGCCAGCAGCCCTCCCACTAGCGGGCACTATGAGCAGTTCTTC
16,TRBV4-2,TRBJ2-7,-,-,CASSQAVARSSYEQYF,TGTGCCAGCAGCCAAGCCGTGGCGAGGAGCTCCTACGAGCAGTACTTC
16,TRBV5-6,TRBJ2-7,few,TRBD1,CASSSAGTVSSYEQYF,TGTGCCAGCAGTTCCGCCGGGACAGTGAGCTCCTACGAGCAGTACTTC
16,TRBV6-1,TRBJ1-5,few,-,CASSFPPGFGNQPQHF,TGTGCCAGCAGTTTTCCCCCCGGGTTCGGCAATCAGCCCCAGCATTTT
15,TRBV6-1,TRBJ2-3,few,TRBD2,CATFPTSGNPDTQYF,TGTGCCACCTTTCCCACTAGCGGGAACCCAGATACGCAGTATTTT
15,TRBV3-1,TRBJ2-1,-,-,CASSQVFIQANEQFF,TGTGCCAGCAGCCAAGTTTTTATCCAGGCCAATGAGCAGTTCTTC
15,TRBV12-3/TRBV12-4,TRBJ1-5,-,-,CASSKQDYSNQPQHF,TGTGCCAGCAGTAAACAGGATTATAGCAATCAGCCCCAGCATTTT
11,TRBV28,TRBJ1-1,-,-,CAITGGSEAFF,TGTGCCATCACCGGGGGATCTGAAGCTTTCTTT
13,TRBV20-1,TRBJ2-1,-,TRBD2,CSKLAGVRNEQFF,TGCAGTAAACTAGCGGGAGTGCGGAATGAGCAGTTCTTC
14,TRBV12-3/TRBV12-4,TRBJ2-2,-,-,CASSITRGTGELFF,TGTGCCAGCAGTATAACTCGGGGGACCGGGGAGCTGTTTTTT
15,TRBV28,TRBJ2-7,-,TRBD2,CASSFIKREGYEQYF,TGTGCCAGCAGTTTTATCAAGCGGGAGGGGTACGAGCAGTACTTC
15,TRBV4-2,TRBJ2-1,many,-,CASSRSSDSYNEQFF,TGTGCCAGCAGCCGATCCTCCGACTCCTACAATGAGCAGTTCTTC
17,TRBV18,TRBJ2-6,few,TRBD1,CASSQRTGRSGANVLTF,TGTGCCAGCTCACAGAGGACAGGCCGGTCTGGGGCCAACGTCCTGACTTTC
14,TRBV28,TRBJ2-1,-,-,CASRYTRNNNEQFF,TGTGCCAGCAGGTATACTAGAAATAACAATGAGCAGTTCTTC
17,TRBV7-8,TRBJ2-1,-,TRBD1,CASTGTGGGVAYNEQFF,TGTGCCAGCACCGGGACAGGGGGCGGAGTGGCCTACAATGAGCAGTTCTTC
15,TRBV6-2/TRBV6-3,TRBJ1-2,many,TRBD1,CASSWDRPPNYGYTF,TGTGCCAGCAGTTGGGACAGGCCGCCTAACTATGGCTACACCTTC
13,TRBV20-1,TRBJ2-4,many,-,CSARAGAKNIQYF,TGCAGTGCTAGAGCGGGAGCCAAAAACATTCAGTACTTC
15,TRBV12-3/TRBV12-4,TRBJ2-3,-,TRBD2,CASSLWRGGADTQYF,TGTGCCAGCAGTTTATGGCGGGGGGGGGCAGATACGCAGTATTTT
15,TRBV14,TRBJ1-1,-,TRBD1,CASSQPGTGNTEAFF,TGTGCCAGCAGCCAACCCGGGACAGGGAACACTGAAGCTTTCTTT
16,TRBV12-3/TRBV12-4,TRBJ2-3,-,-,CASSLKPWRGLDTQYF,TGTGCCAGCAGTTTAAAGCCCTGGAGAGGTTTAGATACGCAGTATTTT
15,TRBV6-5,TRBJ1-2,few,-,CASADHGQSYYGYTF,TGTGCCAGCGCTGACCATGGCCAGAGTTACTATGGCTACACCTTC
15,TRBV18,TRBJ2-3,many,TRBD2,CASSPTSGNADTQYF,TGTGCCAGCTCACCAACTAGCGGGAACGCAGATACGCAGTATTTT
15,TRBV10-3,TRBJ1-5,once,TRBD1,CAISETGGGNQPRHF,TGTGCCATCAGTGAGACAGGGGGTGGCAATCAGCCCCGGCATTTT
13,TRBV6-6,TRBJ2-7,many,-,CASSSDTNYEQYF,TGTGCCAGCAGTTCGGACACAAACTACGAGCAGTACTTC
14,TRBV15,TRBJ2-7,few,TRBD1,CATRGDRLSYEQYF,TGTGCCACCAGGGGGGACAGGCTCTCCTACGAGCAGTACTTC
13,TRBV4-1,TRBJ1-1,few,-,CASSQMGPTEAFF,TGCGCCAGCAGCCAAATGGGGCCCACTGAAGCTTTCTTT
15,TRBV4-2,TRBJ2-7,-,-,CASGQGPDSLYEQYF,TGTGCCAGCGGCCAAGGACCCGACAGTCTCTACGAGCAGTACTTC
13,TRBV29-1,TRBJ1-1,few,-,CSVAQGRGTEAFF,TGCAGCGTCGCCCAGGGAAGGGGCACTGAAGCTTTCTTT
14,TRBV27,TRBJ1-2,-,-,CASSPQGGPHGYTF,TGTGCCAGCAGCCCACAGGGAGGTCCACATGGCTACACCTTC
15,TRBV7-9,TRBJ1-2,-,-,CASSRQTGFSYGYTF,TGTGCCAGCAGCCGTCAGACAGGCTTCTCCTATGGCTACACCTTC